Listed here are 29 T cell receptor beta chains from one sample, sequenced in a study of blood T cells in healthy people across ages. Together with a sample-barcoded 5' primer, a J-beta primer mix was included in a second PCR lasting about 7 to 12 cycles. TCRdb passed the 5' RACE reads through MiXCR, listing each CDR3 protein once. The data contain hundreds of thousands of distinct CDR3 sequences, over 45% of them seen just once; the ten biggest clones take up approximately 20%. Specimen: blood. These receptors all stem from a man aged 25 to 40 in good health.

CDR3 loop: CASSQDVANYNEQFF. CDR3 bases: TGTGCCAGCAGCCAAGACGTGGCTAACTACAATGAGCAGTTCTTC. The chain has TRBV3-1 and TRBJ2-1; D unresolved. Germline V gene data show CDR1 as LGHDT and CDR2 as YNNKEL (reference sequence). This CDR3 comprises 15 residues. Trimming removed 0 bases at V and 3 bases at J, with 9 bases between.

A note on this clonotype: Sequence at one end of the junction differs from germline and may be a read error. The J gene is TRBJ2-5, the V gene TRBV7-9; TRBD2 aligns across 9 bases. This CDR3 is built from 14 residues. The V gene's germline CDR1 is SEHNR and CDR2 FQNEAQ (reference sequence). CDR3: CASSPSGDQETQYF. DNA for the CDR3: TGTGCCAGCAGCCCTAGCGGGGACCAGGAGACCCAGTACTTC.

In regard to this clonotype: A much bigger clone sits one base away, suggesting this may be a read error. The rearrangement uses TRBV11-2 and TRBJ2-7; D possibly uses TRBD1 or TRBD2 (6 bases each). V lost 5 bases, J lost 5 bases, and 16 bases lay in between. Germline V gene lookup returns CDR1 SGHAT and CDR2 FQNNGV. The CDR3 is 14 amino acids. CDR3 sequence: CASSRNYGGDEQYF. DNA for the CDR3: TGTGCCAGCAGCCGGAATTACGGGGGCGACGAGCAGTACTTC.

This clonotype has more than one count but fewer than ten. The chain carries TRBV12-5 and TRBJ1-1; the match to TRBD1 covers 7 bases. CDR3 length equals 14 residues. Germline V gives CDR1 LGHNT, CDR2 FRNRAP. Trimming took 5 bases from V and 1 from J; bases not matched to a gene: 4. The CDR3 loop is CASGPGGQNTEAFF. As DNA, the CDR3 is TGTGCTAGTGGTCCAGGGGGTCAGAACACTGAAGCTTTCTTT.

The genes are TRBV30 and TRBJ1-2; a possible D gene is TRBD1 (6 bases). Germline assignment: CDR1 GTSNPN and CDR2 SVGIG (reference sequence). This CDR3 comprises 14 residues. Trimming pared 3 bases from V and 6 bases from J, leaving 17 bases between. The CDR3 bases are TGTGCCTGGAGCCGAGGGACATCCCACCATGGCTACACCTTC. Translating gives CAWSRGTSHHGYTF.

The chain recombines TRBV21-1 with TRBJ2-3; the D call TRBD2 from the table was never checked on the DNA. TRBV21-1 is a pseudogene locus. CDR3 length: 13 residues. Here the CDR3 DNA reads TGTGCCGGTTCTAGCGGGGAGACAGATACGCAGTATTTT. Residues: CAGSSGETDTQYF.

The rearrangement links TRBV6-1 to TRBJ2-4; D gene ambiguous. TRBJ2-7 matches the DNA end more closely, so the J call is doubtful. Germline CDR1 MNHNS, CDR2 SASEGT. The CDR3 spans 14 residues. CDR3 DNA sequence: TGTGCCAGCAGTGAAACTTCCGGCGCCGCCGAGCAGTACTTC. This codes for CASSETSGAAEQYF.

The rearrangement uses TRBV6-5 and TRBJ2-7; unclear D gene. The CDR3 runs to 11 residues. Trimming left V 11 bases short and J 2 bases short, with 10 bases between. CDR1 is MNHEY, CDR2 SVGAGI, per germline. In nucleotides, the CDR3 is TGTGCCGCAAGAAACACCTACGAGCAGTACTTC. Translated, it gives CAARNTYEQYF.

The V and J genes are TRBV7-6 and TRBJ2-4, with D perhaps assigned TRBD1 or TRBD2 (6 bases each). The germline V gene encodes CDR1 SGHVS and CDR2 FNYEAQ. The V end lost 1 base, the J end lost 13 bases, and 14 bases lay between the germline ends. The CDR3 contains 13 residues. CDR3 sequence: CASSLGGDNEQYF. CDR3 in DNA: TGTGCCAGCAGCTTAGGCGGGGACAATGAGCAGTACTTC.

This clonotype was seen a single time. This chain links TRBV4-2 with TRBJ2-5, with D tentatively TRBD2 (5 bases). The end of the DNA fits TRBJ2-7 better, so the J call may be wrong. Per germline, CDR1 LGHNA and CDR2 YNFKEQ. The CDR3 is made up of 17 amino acids. CDR3 DNA sequence: TGTGCCAGCAGCCAAGAGGATCCTAGCCCAGGCTCCTACGAGCAGTACTTC. Translation: CASSQEDPSPGSYEQYF.

This clonotype was counted only a few times. This sequence joins TRBV6-6 and TRBJ2-1; no definite D call. This CDR3 is 15 amino acids long. Per the germline V gene, CDR1 is MNHNY and CDR2 is SVGAGI (reference sequence). V lost 0 bases, J lost 3 bases, and 9 bases lay in between. CDR3 DNA sequence: TGTGCCAGCAGTTACTCTCTTACAGACTACAATGAGCAGTTCTTC. Translating it yields CASSYSLTDYNEQFF.

V is TRBV20-1 and J is TRBJ2-7; TRBD2 is a possible D gene (6 bases). The assigned J gene may be wrong: the sequence end matches TRBJ2-5 better. Germline V gives CDR1 DFQATT, CDR2 SNEGSKA (reference sequence). The CDR3 has 13 residues. The CDR3 protein is CSAGLGTLETQYF. The CDR3 region has the DNA TGCAGTGCTGGACTCGGGACTTTGGAGACCCAGTACTTC.

This clonotype occurred a few times. The rearrangement uses TRBV5-1 and TRBJ2-1; a possible D gene is TRBD1 (5 bases). CDR3 length equals 14 residues. V gave up 4 bases and J gave up 1 base, with 9 bases separating them. The germline gives CDR1 SGHRS, CDR2 YFSETQ. The CDR3 bases are TGCGCCAGCAGCATCAGGGTATCCTACAATGAGCAGTTCTTC. Protein sequence: CASSIRVSYNEQFF.

The rearrangement joins TRBV13 to TRBJ2-3; 7 bases line up with TRBD2. Losses at the gene ends were 2 bases for V and 5 bases for J; bases not matched to a gene: 4. The CDR3 is made up of 14 amino acids. Germline CDR1 is PRHDT and CDR2 is FYEKMQ (reference sequence). The CDR3 reads CASSLRRGLDTQYF. DNA of the CDR3: TGTGCCAGCAGCTTAAGGCGGGGGTTAGATACGCAGTATTTT.

V gene TRBV9 combines with J gene TRBJ2-2; 7 nucleotides align to TRBD1. CDR1 and CDR2 from the germline V gene are SGDLS and YYNGEE. J was trimmed by 1 base and V by 1 base; bases with no gene match: 7. CDR3 length equals 17 residues. The CDR3 here is CASSVPAGTVNTGELFF. DNA for the CDR3: TGTGCCAGCAGCGTACCGGCCGGGACAGTGAACACCGGGGAGCTGTTTTTT.

This chain links TRBV20-1 with TRBJ1-6; 8 bases map to TRBD1. Germline assignment: CDR1 DFQATT and CDR2 SNEGSKA (reference sequence). V lost 7 bases, J lost 7 bases, and 12 bases stayed unmatched. The CDR3 consists of 15 residues. The CDR3 sequence: CSVRSDRGRNSPLHF. The CDR3 bases are TGCAGTGTTAGGTCCGACAGGGGAAGGAATTCACCCCTCCACTTT.

This sequence joins TRBV5-1 and TRBJ2-7; D not certain. Trimming cost V 4 bases and J 1 base, with 15 bases left between them. Germline loops: CDR1 SGHRS, CDR2 YFSETQ. The CDR3 loop spans 15 amino acids. CDR3 DNA: TGCGCCAGCAGCGAGGAAGCGCGGAGTTCCTACGAGCAGTACTTC. Its protein product is CASSEEARSSYEQYF.

The sample holds a few counts of this clonotype. V and J are TRBV9 and TRBJ2-1; D unresolved. Germline lookup yields CDR1 SGDLS and CDR2 YYNGEE. The V end lost 0 bases, the J end lost 0 bases, and 7 bases lay between the germline ends. The CDR3 spans 15 residues. The CDR3 region is CASSVAVSSYNEQFF. The CDR3 bases are TGTGCCAGCAGCGTAGCTGTAAGCTCCTACAATGAGCAGTTCTTC.

The genes are TRBV5-1 and TRBJ2-1; D gene ambiguous. Germline-derived CDR1 and CDR2 are SGHRS and YFSETQ. This CDR3 is 13 amino acids long. Trimming took 6 bases from V and 3 from J, leaving 10 bases between them. The CDR3 protein is CASKENNYNEQFF. The DNA for the CDR3 is TGCGCCAGCAAGGAGAACAACTACAATGAGCAGTTCTTC.

J is TRBJ2-7 and V is TRBV5-6; 7 bases align to TRBD1. Germline CDR1 and CDR2: SGHDT and YYEEEE. This CDR3 is built from 15 residues. V was pared by 1 base and J by 2 bases, with 6 bases of the junction left unmatched. CDR3 loop: CASSLRRQGPYEQYF. As DNA, the CDR3 is TGTGCCAGCAGCTTGAGGCGACAGGGACCCTACGAGCAGTACTTC.

This rearrangement joins TRBV27 to TRBJ2-7; D unresolved. The CDR3 sequence is 14 residues long. V was shortened by 3 bases and J by 0 bases, with 9 bases between the two germline ends. CDR1 and CDR2 (germline): MNHEY, SMNVEV (reference sequence). The DNA for the CDR3 is TGTGCCAGCAGTTTGATGGCAGGCTCCTACGAGCAGTACTTC. This gives the protein CASSLMAGSYEQYF.

The V call is TRBV6-5, the J call TRBJ2-7; no clear D gene. The J call could be wrong; TRBJ2-5 is a better fit for the DNA end. This CDR3 has 16 residues. Germline values: CDR1 MNHEY, CDR2 SVGAGI. CDR3 coding DNA: TGTGCCAGCAGTTACTCGATCTGGCCCCTCCGAGAGACCCAGTACTTC. This encodes CASSYSIWPLRETQYF.

This clonotype was recorded only once. The chain recombines TRBV20-1 with TRBJ1-1, with TRBD1 identical over 9 bases. CDR3 length: 14 residues. Losses at the gene ends were 7 bases for V and 3 bases for J; bases not matched to a gene: 9. Germline loops: CDR1 DFQATT, CDR2 SNEGSKA (reference sequence). The CDR3 is CSGQTGGPHTEAFF. The CDR3 DNA reads as TGCAGTGGACAAACAGGGGGCCCGCACACTGAAGCTTTCTTT.

The chain links TRBV7-9 to TRBJ2-1; 7 positions agree with TRBD2. The CDR3 consists of 16 residues. Per the germline V gene, CDR1 is SEHNR and CDR2 is FQNEAQ (reference sequence). V gave up 2 bases and J gave up 4 bases; unmatched junction bases: 8. The CDR3 nucleotides read TGTGCCAGCAGCTTAAGTGGGCTGCGGGGGTACAATGAGCAGTTCTTC. This codes for CASSLSGLRGYNEQFF.

This chain uses TRBV20-1 with TRBJ2-1, with a weak D call TRBD2 (5 bases). Germline CDR1 is DFQATT and CDR2 is SNEGSKA (reference sequence). CDR3 length: 15 amino acids. V was pared by 0 bases and J by 3 bases, with 12 bases between. The CDR3 loop is CSARDGGDLYNEQFF. The CDR3 region has the DNA TGCAGTGCTAGAGATGGAGGCGATCTCTACAATGAGCAGTTCTTC.

A few counts support this clonotype. The chain carries TRBV7-2 and TRBJ2-3, with TRBD1 matching 9 bases. CDR1 is SGHTA and CDR2 is FQGNSA in the germline V gene. The V segment lost 5 bases and the J segment 4 bases; nucleotides outside the gene matches: 7. The length of the CDR3 is 15 residues. The CDR3 DNA sequence: TGTGCCAGCAGCCCCGGGACAGGGAAGTCAGATACGCAGTATTTT. Its protein product is CASSPGTGKSDTQYF. The complete variable domain, with remaining parts taken from reference TRBV7-2 and TRBJ2-3, reads GAGVSQSPSNKVTEKGKDVELRCDPISGHTALYWYRQSLGQGLEFLIYFQGNSAPDKSGLPSDRFSAERTGGSVSTLTIQRTQQEDSAVYLCASSPGTGKSDTQYFGPGTRLTVL.

The rearrangement uses TRBV20-1 and TRBJ2-5; 8 bases map to TRBD1. TRBJ2-7 matches the DNA end more closely, so the J call is doubtful. This CDR3 spans 13 amino acids. Germline V CDR1 and CDR2: DFQATT, SNEGSKA (reference sequence). CDR3 in DNA: TGCAGTGCAACTCCGGGACAGGTCAACGAGCAGTACTTC. Protein: CSATPGQVNEQYF.

The chain combines TRBV6-1 with TRBJ2-3; possibly TRBD2 for D (6 bases). Per germline, CDR1 MNHNS and CDR2 SASEGT. Between the trimmed V and J ends, which lost 4 bases and 8 bases, there was a span of 10 bases. The CDR3 is 12 amino acids. The CDR3: CASSVVGGTQYF. The CDR3 coding sequence is TGTGCCAGCAGTGTCGTGGGGGGTACGCAGTATTTT.

The chain couples TRBV7-8 to TRBJ2-6; TRBD2 might be the D (5 bases). This CDR3 has 16 residues. Trimming removed 4 bases at V and 2 bases at J, with 12 bases between. Germline V gene data show CDR1 as SGHVS and CDR2 as FQNEAQ. The CDR3 bases are TGTGCCAGCAGCTCCTACCGGGGTCCTGGGGCCAACGTCCTGACTTTC. Protein sequence: CASSSYRGPGANVLTF.